This passage covers 5 T cell receptor beta chains from one sample sequenced in a study of blood T cell repertoires in COVID-19. Clones were read by immunoSEQ multiplex PCR, and TCRdb kept only the in-frame ones, dropping some. The sample carries about 230,000 clones, around 82% recorded once. The sample consisted of peripheral blood. The origin of the receptors is a man in his forties or fifties with active or convalescent COVID-19.

The CDR3 loop is CASSLRSANSLYEQYF. CDR3 coding DNA: TGTGCCAGCAGCTTGCGATCCGCTAACTCGCTTTACGAGCAGTACTTC. The gene calls are TRBV5-5 and TRBJ2-7, with D unresolved. The CDR3 sequence is 16 residues long. Germline assignment: CDR1 SGHKS and CDR2 YYEKEE (reference sequence). V lost 1 base, J lost 4 bases, and 18 bases lay in between.

The genes are TRBV4-3 and TRBJ2-5; D is undetermined. Germline lookup yields CDR1 LGHNA and CDR2 YSLEER. The CDR3 spans 15 residues. V was clipped by 0 bases and J by 3 bases, with 11 bases between them. The CDR3 bases are TGCGCCAGCAGCCAAGACTGGAGCGCCAAAGAGACCCAGTACTTC. Protein product: CASSQDWSAKETQYF.

The CDR3 spells CASSPMGGYGYTF. The CDR3 DNA reads TGTGCCAGCAGCCCTATGGGGGGCTATGGCTACACCTTC. V is TRBV9 and J is TRBJ1-2; D is perhaps TRBD1 (5 bases). The ends were cut back, 4 bases at V and 4 bases at J, with 11 bases in the middle. The CDR3 length is 13 residues. In germline, CDR1 is SGDLS, CDR2 YYNGEE.

V gene TRBV19 combines with J gene TRBJ2-1; 13 bases are a match to TRBD2. Germline loops: CDR1 LNHDA, CDR2 SQIVND (reference sequence). The junction had 7 bases not matched to a gene; V was cut back by 4 bases and J by 7 bases. The CDR3 totals 16 residues. The CDR3: CASSTQLAGGLNEQFF. As DNA, the CDR3 is TGTGCCAGTAGTACGCAACTAGCGGGAGGGTTGAATGAGCAGTTCTTC.

The chain has TRBV27 and TRBJ2-3, with a possible D match to TRBD1 (6 bases). V was cut by 0 bases and J by 9 bases, with 19 bases left in between. This CDR3 contains 16 residues. Germline CDR1 MNHEY, CDR2 SMNVEV (reference sequence). Here the CDR3 reads CASSLSKAGATLTQYF. For the CDR3, the DNA is TGTGCCAGCAGTTTATCGAAGGCAGGGGCAACTCTGACGCAGTATTTT.